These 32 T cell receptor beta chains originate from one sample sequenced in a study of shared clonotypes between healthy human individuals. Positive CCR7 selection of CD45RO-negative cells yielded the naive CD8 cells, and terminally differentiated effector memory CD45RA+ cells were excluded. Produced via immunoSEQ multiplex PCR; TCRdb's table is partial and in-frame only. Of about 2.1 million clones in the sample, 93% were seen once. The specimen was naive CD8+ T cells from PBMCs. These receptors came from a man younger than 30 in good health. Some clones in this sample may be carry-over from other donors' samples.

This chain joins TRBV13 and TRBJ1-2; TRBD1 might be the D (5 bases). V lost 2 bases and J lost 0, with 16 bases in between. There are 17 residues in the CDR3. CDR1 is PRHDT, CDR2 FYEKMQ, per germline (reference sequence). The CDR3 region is CASSLLVVGTANYGYTF. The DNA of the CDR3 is TGTGCCAGCAGCTTATTGGTCGTCGGGACCGCTAACTATGGCTACACCTTC.

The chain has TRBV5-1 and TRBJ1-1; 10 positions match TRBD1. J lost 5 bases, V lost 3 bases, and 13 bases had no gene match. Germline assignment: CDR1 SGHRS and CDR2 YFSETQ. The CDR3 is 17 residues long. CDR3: CASSYNVPGQGRTEAFF. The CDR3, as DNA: TGCGCCAGCAGCTATAACGTTCCGGGACAGGGGAGGACTGAAGCTTTCTTT.

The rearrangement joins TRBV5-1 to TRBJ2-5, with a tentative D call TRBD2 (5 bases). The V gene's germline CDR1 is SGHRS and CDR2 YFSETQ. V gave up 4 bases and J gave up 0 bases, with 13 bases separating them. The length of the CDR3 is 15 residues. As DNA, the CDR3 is TGCGCCAGCAGCCCCGCGTGGGGAGACCAAGAGACCCAGTACTTC. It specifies CASSPAWGDQETQYF.

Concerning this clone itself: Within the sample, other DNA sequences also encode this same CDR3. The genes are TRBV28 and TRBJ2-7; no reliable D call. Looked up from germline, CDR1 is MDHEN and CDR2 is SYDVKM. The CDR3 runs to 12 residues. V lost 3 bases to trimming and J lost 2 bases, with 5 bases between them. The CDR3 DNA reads TGTGCCAGCAGTTTGCGCGCCTACGAGCAGTACTTC. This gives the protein CASSLRAYEQYF.

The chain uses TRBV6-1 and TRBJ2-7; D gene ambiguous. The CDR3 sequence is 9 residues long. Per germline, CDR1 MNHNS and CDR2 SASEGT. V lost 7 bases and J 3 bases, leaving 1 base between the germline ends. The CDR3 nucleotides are TGTGCCAGCAACTACGAGCAGTACTTC. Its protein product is CASNYEQYF.

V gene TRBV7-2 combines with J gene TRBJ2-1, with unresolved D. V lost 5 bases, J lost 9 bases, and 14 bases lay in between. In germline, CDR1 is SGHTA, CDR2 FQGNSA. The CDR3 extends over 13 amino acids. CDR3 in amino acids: CASSLTSGTEQFF. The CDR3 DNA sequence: TGTGCCAGCAGCCTGACGTCGGGCACTGAGCAGTTCTTC. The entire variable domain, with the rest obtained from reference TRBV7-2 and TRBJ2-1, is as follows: GAGVSQSPSNKVTEKGKDVELRCDPISGHTALYWYRQSLGQGLEFLIYFQGNSAPDKSGLPSDRFSAERTGGSVSTLTIQRTQQEDSAVYLCASSLTSGTEQFFGPGTRLTVL.

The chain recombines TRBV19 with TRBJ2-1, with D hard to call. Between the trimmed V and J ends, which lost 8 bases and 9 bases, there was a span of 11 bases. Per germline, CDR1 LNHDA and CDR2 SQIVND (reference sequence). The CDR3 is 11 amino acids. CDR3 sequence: CASGYRSEQFF. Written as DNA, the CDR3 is TGTGCCAGTGGTTACCGCTCTGAGCAGTTCTTC.

This CDR3 reads CASSPIPSGAEQFF. The CDR3 DNA reads TGTGCCAGCAGCCCAATCCCCTCGGGTGCTGAGCAGTTCTTC. The V call is TRBV27, the J call TRBJ2-1; no firm D call. CDR3 length: 14 residues. V lost 6 bases, J lost 9 bases, and 18 bases lay in between. Germline CDR1 is MNHEY and CDR2 is SMNVEV (reference sequence).

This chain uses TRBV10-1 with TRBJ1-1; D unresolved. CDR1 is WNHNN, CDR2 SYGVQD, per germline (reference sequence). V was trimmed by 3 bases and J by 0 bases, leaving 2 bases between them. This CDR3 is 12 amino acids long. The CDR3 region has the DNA TGCGCCAGCAGTGATGTGAACACTGAAGCTTTCTTT. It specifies CASSDVNTEAFF.

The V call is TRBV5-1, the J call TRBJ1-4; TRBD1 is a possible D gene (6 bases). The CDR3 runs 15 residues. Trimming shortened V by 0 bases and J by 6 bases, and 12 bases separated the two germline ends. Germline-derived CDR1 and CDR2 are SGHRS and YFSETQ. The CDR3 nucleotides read TGCGCCAGCAGCTTGGCCCTGGGGGCGCATGAAAAACTGTTTTTT. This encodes CASSLALGAHEKLFF.

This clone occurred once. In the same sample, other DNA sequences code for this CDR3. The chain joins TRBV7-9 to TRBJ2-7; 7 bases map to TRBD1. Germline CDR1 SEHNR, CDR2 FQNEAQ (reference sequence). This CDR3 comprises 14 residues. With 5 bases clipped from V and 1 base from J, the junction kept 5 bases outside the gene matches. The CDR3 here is CASSPRDRSYEQYF. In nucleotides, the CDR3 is TGTGCCAGCAGCCCCCGGGACAGATCCTACGAGCAGTACTTC.

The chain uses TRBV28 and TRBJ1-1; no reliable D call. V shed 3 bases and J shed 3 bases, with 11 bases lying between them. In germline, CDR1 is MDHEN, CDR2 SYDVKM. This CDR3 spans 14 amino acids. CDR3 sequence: CASSLVMVDTEAFF. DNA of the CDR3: TGTGCCAGCAGTTTGGTCATGGTAGACACTGAAGCTTTCTTT. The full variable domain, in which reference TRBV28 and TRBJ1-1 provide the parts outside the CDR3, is DVKVTQSSRYLVKRTGEKVFLECVQDMDHENMFWYRQDPGLGLRLIYFSYDVKMKEKGDIPEGYSVSREKKERFSLILESASTNQTSMYLCASSLVMVDTEAFFGQGTRLTVV.

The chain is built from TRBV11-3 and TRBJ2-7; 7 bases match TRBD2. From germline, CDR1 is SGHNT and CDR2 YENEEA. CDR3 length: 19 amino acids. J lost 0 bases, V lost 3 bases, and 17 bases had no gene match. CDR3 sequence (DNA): TGTGCCAGCAGCTTGGTTCGCGGGAGAACAGCGGGGAGCTCCTACGAGCAGTACTTC. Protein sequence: CASSLVRGRTAGSSYEQYF. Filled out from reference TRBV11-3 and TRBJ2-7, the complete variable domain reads EAGVVQSPRYKIIEKKQPVAFWCNPISGHNTLYWYLQNLGQGPELLIRYENEEAVDDSQLPKDRFSAERLKGVDSTLKIQPAELGDSAVYLCASSLVRGRTAGSSYEQYFGPGTRLTVT.

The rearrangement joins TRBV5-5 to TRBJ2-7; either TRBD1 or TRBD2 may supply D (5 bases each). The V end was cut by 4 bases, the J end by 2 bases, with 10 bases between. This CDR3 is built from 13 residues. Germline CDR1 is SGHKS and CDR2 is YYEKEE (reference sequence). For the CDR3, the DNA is TGTGCCAGCAGCGGGACGGACCCCTACGAGCAGTACTTC. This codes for CASSGTDPYEQYF. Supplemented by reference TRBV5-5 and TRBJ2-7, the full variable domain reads DAGVTQSPTHLIKTRGQQVTLRCSPISGHKSVSWYQQVLGQGPQFIFQYYEKEERGRGNFPDRFSARQFPNYSSELNVNALLLGDSALYLCASSGTDPYEQYFGPGTRLTVT.

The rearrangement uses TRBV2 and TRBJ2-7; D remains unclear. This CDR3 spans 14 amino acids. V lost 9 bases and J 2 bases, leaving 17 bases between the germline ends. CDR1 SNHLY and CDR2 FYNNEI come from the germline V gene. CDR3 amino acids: CARRGPRGAYEQYF. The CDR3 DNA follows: TGTGCCAGAAGAGGACCCCGTGGCGCCTACGAGCAGTACTTC.

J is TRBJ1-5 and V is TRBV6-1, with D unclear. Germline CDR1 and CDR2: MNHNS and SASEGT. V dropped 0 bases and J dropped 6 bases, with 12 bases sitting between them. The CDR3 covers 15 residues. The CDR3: CASSEAPRRGQPQHF. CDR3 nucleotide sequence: TGTGCCAGCAGTGAAGCGCCCCGCAGAGGTCAGCCCCAGCATTTT.

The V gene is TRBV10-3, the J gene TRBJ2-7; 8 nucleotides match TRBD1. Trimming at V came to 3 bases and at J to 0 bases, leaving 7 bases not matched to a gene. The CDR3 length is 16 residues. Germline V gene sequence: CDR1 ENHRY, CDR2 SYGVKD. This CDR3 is CAISEGDRRDSYEQYF. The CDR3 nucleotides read TGTGCCATCAGTGAAGGGGACAGGAGGGACTCCTACGAGCAGTACTTC.

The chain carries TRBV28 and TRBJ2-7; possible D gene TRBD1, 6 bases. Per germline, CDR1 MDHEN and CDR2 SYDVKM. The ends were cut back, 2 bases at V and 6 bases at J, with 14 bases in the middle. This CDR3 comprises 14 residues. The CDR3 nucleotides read TGTGCCAGCAGTTTACCGGGACACCCTGCCGAGCAGTACTTC. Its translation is CASSLPGHPAEQYF.

The DNA for the CDR3 is TGCGCCAGCAGCCTAGGGACTAGCGGCCCCTACGAGCAGTACTTC. This sequence encodes CASSLGTSGPYEQYF. The chain links TRBV4-1 to TRBJ2-7, with 11 bases that match TRBD2. With 4 bases clipped from V and 2 bases from J, the junction kept 4 bases outside the gene matches. This CDR3 comprises 15 residues. CDR1 is MGHRA, CDR2 YSYEKL, per germline.

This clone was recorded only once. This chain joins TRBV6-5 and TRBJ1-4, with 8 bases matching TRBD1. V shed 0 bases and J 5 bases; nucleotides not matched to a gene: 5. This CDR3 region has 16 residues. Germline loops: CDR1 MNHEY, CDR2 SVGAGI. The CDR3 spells CASSYSRQGMNEKLFF. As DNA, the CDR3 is TGTGCCAGCAGTTACTCCCGACAGGGGATGAATGAAAAACTGTTTTTT.

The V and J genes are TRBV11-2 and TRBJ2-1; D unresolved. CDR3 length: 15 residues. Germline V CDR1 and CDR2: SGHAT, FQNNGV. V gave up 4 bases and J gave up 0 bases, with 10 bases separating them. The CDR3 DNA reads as TGTGCCAGCAGCTCGACACGCGGCTCCTACAATGAGCAGTTCTTC. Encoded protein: CASSSTRGSYNEQFF. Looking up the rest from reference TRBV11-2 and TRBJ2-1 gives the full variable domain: EAGVAQSPRYKIIEKRQSVAFWCNPISGHATLYWYQQILGQGPKLLIQFQNNGVVDDSQLPKDRFSAERLKGVDSTLKIQPAKLEDSAVYLCASSSTRGSYNEQFFGPGTRLTVL.

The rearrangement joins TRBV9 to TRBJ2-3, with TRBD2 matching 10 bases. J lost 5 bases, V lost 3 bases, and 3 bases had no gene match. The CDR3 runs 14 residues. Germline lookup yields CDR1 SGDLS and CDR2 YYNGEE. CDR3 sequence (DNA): TGTGCCAGCAGCGAGCGGACTAGCGGAGATACGCAGTATTTT. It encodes CASSERTSGDTQYF.

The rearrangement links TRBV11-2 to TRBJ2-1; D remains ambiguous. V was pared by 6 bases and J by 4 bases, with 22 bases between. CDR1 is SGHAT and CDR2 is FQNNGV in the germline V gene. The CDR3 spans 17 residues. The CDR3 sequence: CASSYDIRAPIYNEQFF. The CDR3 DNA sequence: TGTGCCAGCAGTTACGATATCCGGGCCCCTATTTACAATGAGCAGTTCTTC.

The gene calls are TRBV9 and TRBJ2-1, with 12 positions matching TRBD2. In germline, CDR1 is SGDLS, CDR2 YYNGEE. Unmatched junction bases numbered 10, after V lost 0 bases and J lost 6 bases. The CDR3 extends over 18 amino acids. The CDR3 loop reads CASSVALASGRAGNEQFF. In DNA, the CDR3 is TGTGCCAGCAGCGTAGCTCTGGCTAGCGGGAGGGCTGGCAATGAGCAGTTCTTC.

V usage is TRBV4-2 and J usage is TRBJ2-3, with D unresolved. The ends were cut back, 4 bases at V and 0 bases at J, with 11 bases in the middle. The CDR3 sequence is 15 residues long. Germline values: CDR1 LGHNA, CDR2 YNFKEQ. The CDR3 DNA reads TGTGCCAGCAGCCCCTTTTTGGCCAGCACAGATACGCAGTATTTT. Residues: CASSPFLASTDTQYF.

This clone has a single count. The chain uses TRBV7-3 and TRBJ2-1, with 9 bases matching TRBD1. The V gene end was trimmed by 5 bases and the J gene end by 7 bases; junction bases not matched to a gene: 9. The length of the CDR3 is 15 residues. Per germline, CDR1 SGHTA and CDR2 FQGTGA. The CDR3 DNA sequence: TGTGCCAGCAGCCACGGGACAGGGTTAAGAAATGAGCAGTTCTTC. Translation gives CASSHGTGLRNEQFF.

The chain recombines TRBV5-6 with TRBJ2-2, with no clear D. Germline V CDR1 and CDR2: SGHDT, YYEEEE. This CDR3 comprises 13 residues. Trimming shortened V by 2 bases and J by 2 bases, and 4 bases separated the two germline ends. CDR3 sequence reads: CASSLTNTGELFF. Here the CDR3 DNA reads TGTGCCAGCAGCTTAACCAACACCGGGGAGCTGTTTTTT.

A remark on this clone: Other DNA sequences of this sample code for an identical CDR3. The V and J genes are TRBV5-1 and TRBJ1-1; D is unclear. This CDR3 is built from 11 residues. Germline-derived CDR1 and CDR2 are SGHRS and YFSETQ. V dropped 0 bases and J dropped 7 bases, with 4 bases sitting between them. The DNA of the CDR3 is TGCGCCAGCAGCTTGGGCCGTGAAGCTTTCTTT. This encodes CASSLGREAFF.

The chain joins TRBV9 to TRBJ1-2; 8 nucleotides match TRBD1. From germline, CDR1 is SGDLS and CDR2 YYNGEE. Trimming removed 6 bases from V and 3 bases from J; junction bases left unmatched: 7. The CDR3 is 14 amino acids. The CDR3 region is CASTPGGKDYGYTF. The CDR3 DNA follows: TGTGCCAGCACCCCAGGGGGCAAGGACTATGGCTACACCTTC.

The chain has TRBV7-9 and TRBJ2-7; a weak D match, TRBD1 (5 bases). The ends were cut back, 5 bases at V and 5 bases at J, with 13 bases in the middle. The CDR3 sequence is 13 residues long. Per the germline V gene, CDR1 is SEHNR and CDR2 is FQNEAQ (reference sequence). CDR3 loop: CASSGRVMHEQYF. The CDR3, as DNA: TGTGCCAGCAGCGGCAGGGTTATGCACGAGCAGTACTTC. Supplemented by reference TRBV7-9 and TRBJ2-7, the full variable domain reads DTGVSQNPRHKITKRGQNVTFRCDPISEHNRLYWYRQTLGQGPEFLTYFQNEAQLEKSRLLSDRFSAERPKGSFSTLEIQRTEQGDSAMYLCASSGRVMHEQYFGPGTRLTVT.

For the CDR3, the DNA is TGCAGCGTTGATGAGCCTAACTCCCCCGAGCAGTACTTC. Its protein product is CSVDEPNSPEQYF. The V and J genes are TRBV29-1 and TRBJ2-7; D is uncertain. V was clipped by 3 bases and J by 6 bases, with 15 bases between them. The CDR3 has 13 residues. Germline CDR1 is SQVTM and CDR2 is ANQGSEA.

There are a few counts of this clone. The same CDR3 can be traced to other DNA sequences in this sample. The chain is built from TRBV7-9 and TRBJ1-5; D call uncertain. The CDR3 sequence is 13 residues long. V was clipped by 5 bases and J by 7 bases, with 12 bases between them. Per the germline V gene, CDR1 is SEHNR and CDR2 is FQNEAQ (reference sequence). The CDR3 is CASSPGGGQPQHF. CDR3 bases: TGTGCCAGCAGCCCGGGAGGTGGACAGCCCCAGCATTTT.